Listed here are 16 T cell receptor beta chains from one sample, sequenced in a study of PD-L1 blockade in urothelial cancer. This sample's time point: peripheral blood 6 weeks after treatment start. Only in-frame clones appear in the TCRdb table, and some are missing; sequencing was by immunoSEQ multiplex PCR. The table shows around 50,000 clones, with 70% to 90% occurring only once. The sample in question was PBMCs, obtained around atezolizumab (anti-PD-L1) treatment. The receptors come from a man aged 50 or older with urothelial cancer.

CDR3 nucleotide sequence: TGTGCCAGCAGTGAAGCCCCAATTCCCGTACTAGCGGGAGTCACAGATACGCAGTATTTT. Protein product: CASSEAPIPVLAGVTDTQYF. The chain carries TRBV2 and TRBJ2-3; TRBD2 matches 11 bases. CDR1 SNHLY and CDR2 FYNNEI come from the germline V gene. This CDR3 comprises 20 residues. V was pared by 0 bases and J by 2 bases, with 13 bases of the junction left unmatched.

This chain uses TRBV25-1 with TRBJ1-1; TRBD1 might be the D (5 bases). Trimming took 2 bases from V and 2 from J, leaving 12 bases between them. Germline lookup yields CDR1 MGHDK and CDR2 SYGVNS. This CDR3 is built from 15 residues. In DNA, the CDR3 is TGTGCCAGCAGTGAAGCGGGGCAAGTCAACACTGAAGCTTTCTTT. As protein: CASSEAGQVNTEAFF.

This chain connects TRBV7-2 to TRBJ1-2; the match to TRBD1 covers 7 bases. CDR3 length: 13 amino acids. V gave up 0 bases and J gave up 5 bases; unmatched junction bases: 0. CDR1 SGHTA and CDR2 FQGNSA come from the germline V gene. The CDR3 spells CASSLAGQYGYTF. DNA of the CDR3: TGTGCCAGCAGCTTAGCGGGACAGTATGGCTACACCTTC.

This clone was picked up one time. V and J are TRBV6-1 and TRBJ2-7; TRBD1 agrees at 10 bases. The CDR3 is 14 amino acids. The germline V gene has CDR1 MNHNS and CDR2 SASEGT. Germline trimming cut 6 bases from V and 2 bases from J; bases unmatched to any gene: 4. CDR3 residues: CASSQDRGPYEQYF. The CDR3 DNA sequence: TGTGCCAGCAGCCAAGACAGGGGGCCCTACGAGCAGTACTTC.

The rearrangement uses TRBV18 and TRBJ2-7, with 8 bases fitting TRBD1. Germline lookup yields CDR1 KGHSH and CDR2 LQKENI. The CDR3 contains 15 residues. After removal of 4 bases from V and 2 bases from J, the junction contained 7 bases not matched to a gene. In DNA, the CDR3 is TGTGCCAGCTCACGTACAGGGGGGTCCCCCTACGAGCAGTACTTC. Its protein product is CASSRTGGSPYEQYF.

The count of this clone is one. This rearrangement joins TRBV6-1 to TRBJ1-2; a possible D gene is TRBD1 (5 bases). The CDR3 sequence is 17 residues long. Trimming stripped 1 base from V and 4 bases from J, with 19 bases between. The germline CDR1 and CDR2 sequences are MNHNS and SASEGT. This CDR3 reads CASSEEKATVFPYGYTF. In DNA, the CDR3 is TGTGCCAGCAGTGAAGAGAAGGCGACAGTCTTTCCCTATGGCTACACCTTC.

This clone was seen just once. V is TRBV7-2 and J is TRBJ2-7, with D possibly TRBD2 on 5 matching bases. CDR1 and CDR2 from the germline V gene are SGHTA and FQGNSA. The germline V and J ends were trimmed by 5 bases and 2 bases, with 7 bases remaining between them. This CDR3 is built from 12 residues. In DNA, the CDR3 is TGTGCCAGCAGCCCCGGGACCTACGAGCAGTACTTC. The encoded protein is CASSPGTYEQYF.

This chain uses TRBV5-4 with TRBJ2-7, with 8 bases fitting TRBD1. The V gene's germline CDR1 is SGHNT and CDR2 YYREEE (reference sequence). The CDR3 spans 15 residues. V dropped 4 bases and J dropped 2; count of bases not matched to a gene: 8. The CDR3 nucleotides read TGTGCCAGCAGCGGGGGACAGGCGTCCCCCTACGAGCAGTACTTC. Amino acids: CASSGGQASPYEQYF.

The chain recombines TRBV7-8 with TRBJ1-5; TRBD1 matches at 7 bases. CDR3 size: 15 residues. Germline CDR1 reads SGHVS; CDR2 reads FQNEAQ. V was pared by 4 bases and J by 5 bases, with 8 bases of the junction left unmatched. The CDR3 nucleotides read TGTGCCAGCAGCTCTGTCAGCCAGGGGGATCAGCCCCAGCATTTT. Translation gives CASSSVSQGDQPQHF.

This chain links TRBV28 with TRBJ1-5; TRBD1 aligns across 10 bases. Germline V gene sequence: CDR1 MDHEN, CDR2 SYDVKM. The CDR3 is made up of 20 amino acids. J was trimmed by 8 bases and V by 7 bases; bases with no gene match: 26. CDR3 in DNA: TGTGCCAGCAATCTACATGGAAGGACCGGGACAGGGGTGTTCATGGAGCCCCAGCATTTT. Translation: CASNLHGRTGTGVFMEPQHF.

This chain uses TRBV11-2 with TRBJ2-7; 7 bases align to TRBD1. Germline lookup yields CDR1 SGHAT and CDR2 FQNNGV. The CDR3 is made up of 15 amino acids. Germline trimming cut 5 bases from V and 0 bases from J; bases unmatched to any gene: 7. The CDR3: CASSANRDSSYEQYF. As DNA, the CDR3 is TGTGCCAGCAGCGCAAACCGGGACAGCTCCTACGAGCAGTACTTC.

V and J are TRBV29-1 and TRBJ2-3; a weak D match, TRBD2 (5 bases). Germline V gives CDR1 SQVTM, CDR2 ANQGSEA. V was pared by 6 bases and J by 0 bases, with 13 bases between. The CDR3 is made up of 14 amino acids. The CDR3 nucleotides are TGCAGCGTGAGGGTGGTTCCAAGCACAGATACGCAGTATTTT. Protein product: CSVRVVPSTDTQYF.

The chain recombines TRBV30 with TRBJ1-1; 8 bases line up with TRBD1. CDR1 is GTSNPN and CDR2 is SVGIG in the germline V gene (reference sequence). V gave up 5 bases and J gave up 0 bases; unmatched junction bases: 2. The CDR3 covers 13 residues. The CDR3 spells CAWGTGMNTEAFF. The CDR3 coding sequence is TGTGCCTGGGGGACAGGTATGAACACTGAAGCTTTCTTT.

A single count supports this clone. The chain has TRBV28 and TRBJ2-3; 10 positions match TRBD2. This CDR3 spans 18 amino acids. Unmatched junction bases numbered 13, after V lost 5 bases and J lost 2 bases. CDR1 MDHEN and CDR2 SYDVKM come from the germline V gene. CDR3 in amino acids: CASSEPWYSGRNTDTQYF. In nucleotides, the CDR3 is TGTGCCAGCAGTGAACCCTGGTATAGCGGGAGGAACACAGATACGCAGTATTTT.

V gene TRBV27 combines with J gene TRBJ2-1; 8 bases match TRBD1. The CDR3 has 19 amino acids. The V gene end was trimmed by 6 bases and the J gene end by 4 bases; junction bases not matched to a gene: 20. Germline V CDR1 and CDR2: MNHEY, SMNVEV (reference sequence). CDR3 bases: TGTGCCAGCAGGCCCCGGGACAGGAGGGGTCAGGGGCTATACAATGAGCAGTTCTTC. Encoded protein: CASRPRDRRGQGLYNEQFF.

The rearrangement links TRBV25-1 to TRBJ1-4; D is unresolved. The CDR3 is 15 amino acids. In germline, CDR1 is MGHDK, CDR2 SYGVNS. The V and J ends lost 4 bases and 7 bases respectively, with 16 bases between them. The CDR3 bases are TGTGCCAGCAGTGGGATTACACGGCGAGGTGAAAAACTGTTTTTT. This translates into CASSGITRRGEKLFF.